Sequencing of this T cell receptor (beta chain) was carried out in a study of OX40 agonist ivuxolimab in advanced cancers. On the study more broadly: The mean age was about 57 years, ranging from about 23 to 79, with about 87% of participants male. General study points: The specificity for antigen of the expanded peripheral T cells was not determined.

Patients with a history of autoimmune disease or on systemic immunosuppression were excluded. A word on this clone: Its antigen remains unknown.

Measured with immunoSEQ multiplex PCR; TCRdb has only the in-frame clones, and not every one. The data hold about 72,000 clones, with 89% observed a single time. Germline CDR1 and CDR2: SGHTA and FQGNSA. The CDR3 is 16 residues long. The V segment lost 4 bases and the J segment 5 bases; nucleotides outside the gene matches: 8. The chain joins TRBV7-2 to TRBJ2-1, with TRBD1 matching 10 bases. The sequence was obtained from an adult with an advanced solid tumor such as melanoma, head and neck, liver or kidney cancer. Sequences were derived from CD4+ or CD8+ T cells sorted from blood, sampled in a trial of the OX40 agonist ivuxolimab. The CDR3 sequence is CASSSTRDRGNNEQFF. The CDR3 region has the DNA TGTGCCAGCAGCTCGACCCGGGACAGGGGTAACAATGAGCAGTTCTTC.